This T cell receptor (beta chain) was retrieved from a study of T-cell reconstitution after alpha-beta-depleted transplantation in children. Points from the study as a whole: As was reported, about two months after transplant, alpha-beta T cells came from several hundred expanded graft clones. Some patients owed their high day-60 TCRbeta diversity to surviving recipient T cells and thymic progenitors. From newly produced T cells came most of the T-cell counts and diversity one year after transplant.

This clonotype appeared a few times. Its target is not known. The CDR3 spans 15 residues. Between the trimmed V and J ends, which lost 2 bases and 7 bases, there was a span of 14 bases. CDR1 and CDR2 from the germline V gene are SGHDN and FVKESK. As it was prepared, the TCRbeta library received unique molecular identifiers. TCRdb reprocessed the PCR reads via MiXCR and lists one record per CDR3 protein. The table lists about a million distinct CDR3 sequences, about 26% of them singletons. The sequence was collected from a boy younger than two who had a stem cell transplant for SCID, so the T cells may come from the graft donor. This material consisted of PBMCs, mostly from graft donor cells, taken 360 days after TCRalphabeta/CD19-depleted stem cell transplant. The chain recombines TRBV14 with TRBJ1-4; D uncertain. CDR3 bases: TGTGCCAGCAGCCAATCGGGCGTAACCGGTGAAAAACTGTTTTTT. Protein sequence: CASSQSGVTGEKLFF.